Listed below are T cell receptor beta chains from one sample, sequenced in a study of T cell repertoires in cytomegalovirus infection. No antigens are known for them. One entry per CDR3 protein, called by TCRdb with MiXCR from the reads. The sample comprises some 500,000 distinct CDR3 sequences, 40% of which are singletons, and around 48% rests with the top ten. Sequencing used cultured PBMCs, obtained from culture after CMV antigen stimulation. These receptor sequences come from a human donor in good health (CMV status not recorded). Some clones in this sample may be carry-over from other donors' samples. The CDR3 runs from the conserved cysteine through the conserved F or W. Fields, in order: V gene, clone size, D gene, J gene, CDR3 protein, CDR3 DNA. The D gene is left open where the match is weak. Only some rows state a clone size, as once, few, many or a class for expanded clones.

v_gene: TRBV7-2
abundance: many
d_gene: -
j_gene: TRBJ2-6
CDR3aa: CASTLTYTAGANVLTF
CDR3nt: TGTGCCAGCACCCTCACCTACACTGCTGGGGCCAACGTCCTGACTTTC

v_gene: TRBV7-8
abundance: many
d_gene: TRBD2
j_gene: TRBJ2-2
CDR3aa: CASSPGLAGNTGELFF
CDR3nt: TGTGCCAGCAGCCCGGGACTAGCGGGGAACACCGGGGAGCTGTTTTTT

v_gene: TRBV18
abundance: -
d_gene: -
j_gene: TRBJ1-1
CDR3aa: CASSPYGESTEAFF
CDR3nt: TGTGCCAGCTCACCATACGGGGAATCGACTGAAGCTTTCTTT

v_gene: TRBV3-1
abundance: few
d_gene: -
j_gene: TRBJ2-7
CDR3aa: CASSSRLSYEQYF
CDR3nt: TGTGCCAGCAGCTCCCGTCTTTCCTACGAGCAGTACTTC

v_gene: TRBV12-3/TRBV12-4
abundance: -
d_gene: TRBD1
j_gene: TRBJ2-1
CDR3aa: CASSLARDRGNEQFF
CDR3nt: TGTGCCAGCAGTTTAGCGCGGGACAGGGGCAATGAGCAGTTCTTC

v_gene: TRBV4-3
abundance: few
d_gene: TRBD2
j_gene: TRBJ2-3
CDR3aa: CASSRGLAAASTDTQYF
CDR3nt: TGCGCCAGCAGCCGGGGACTAGCGGCCGCTAGCACAGATACGCAGTATTTT

v_gene: TRBV5-1
abundance: -
d_gene: -
j_gene: TRBJ2-5
CDR3aa: CASSLLSLPAETQYF
CDR3nt: TGCGCCAGCAGCTTGCTATCATTGCCAGCGGAGACCCAGTACTTC

v_gene: TRBV7-8
abundance: many
d_gene: TRBD2
j_gene: TRBJ2-1
CDR3aa: CASSLELAGVHEQFF
CDR3nt: TGTGCCAGCAGCTTAGAACTAGCGGGAGTCCATGAGCAGTTCTTC

v_gene: TRBV29-1
abundance: -
d_gene: -
j_gene: TRBJ2-5
CDR3aa: CSVVRQGEGETQYF
CDR3nt: TGCAGCGTTGTTCGGCAGGGGGAGGGAGAGACCCAGTACTTC

v_gene: TRBV6-1
abundance: -
d_gene: -
j_gene: TRBJ1-5
CDR3aa: CASSRYRDQPQHF
CDR3nt: TGTGCCAGCAGCCGATACAGGGATCAGCCCCAGCATTTT

v_gene: TRBV20-1
abundance: -
d_gene: TRBD1
j_gene: TRBJ1-6
CDR3aa: CSAGTGGYSPLHF
CDR3nt: TGCAGTGCGGGGACAGGGGGCTATTCACCCCTCCACTTT

v_gene: TRBV6-5
abundance: -
d_gene: -
j_gene: TRBJ2-7
CDR3aa: CATHRGMSSYEQNF
CDR3nt: TGTGCCACCCATCGGGGAATGAGCTCCTACGAGCAGAACTTC

v_gene: TRBV11-3
abundance: few
d_gene: -
j_gene: TRBJ1-6
CDR3aa: CASSLGLWGSYNSPLHF
CDR3nt: TGTGCCAGCAGCTTAGGGCTTTGGGGCTCCTATAATTCACCCCTCCACTTT

v_gene: TRBV6-6
abundance: -
d_gene: -
j_gene: TRBJ1-5
CDR3aa: CASSNSGRYQPQHF
CDR3nt: TGTGCCAGCAGTAACTCAGGCAGGTATCAGCCCCAGCATTTT

v_gene: TRBV10-3
abundance: -
d_gene: TRBD1
j_gene: TRBJ1-2
CDR3aa: CAIREGTGDGYTF
CDR3nt: TGTGCCATCAGGGAAGGGACAGGGGATGGCTACACCTTC

v_gene: TRBV11-1
abundance: -
d_gene: TRBD1
j_gene: TRBJ2-5
CDR3aa: CASSPGQGKQETQYF
CDR3nt: TGTGCCAGCAGCCCGGGACAGGGGAAACAAGAGACCCAGTACTTC

v_gene: TRBV7-2
abundance: many
d_gene: TRBD2
j_gene: TRBJ2-3
CDR3aa: CASRWGGLGDTQYF
CDR3nt: TGTGCCAGCAGATGGGGGGGACTAGGGGATACGCAGTATTTT

v_gene: TRBV18
abundance: -
d_gene: -
j_gene: TRBJ2-7
CDR3aa: CASSPLLTDEQYF
CDR3nt: TGTGCCAGCTCACCACTCTTAACAGACGAGCAGTACTTC

v_gene: TRBV6-6
abundance: -
d_gene: TRBD1
j_gene: TRBJ1-2
CDR3aa: CASSGGQGSNYGYTF
CDR3nt: TGTGCCAGCAGTGGAGGACAGGGTTCTAACTATGGCTACACCTTC

v_gene: TRBV28
abundance: -
d_gene: -
j_gene: TRBJ1-5
CDR3aa: CASSNNGGYNQPQHF
CDR3nt: TGTGCCAGCAGCAACAATGGTGGCTACAATCAGCCCCAGCATTTT

v_gene: TRBV20-1
abundance: -
d_gene: -
j_gene: TRBJ2-3
CDR3aa: CSARGGSADTQYF
CDR3nt: TGCAGTGCTAGAGGGGGGTCGGCAGATACGCAGTATTTT

v_gene: TRBV6-1
abundance: -
d_gene: -
j_gene: TRBJ2-7
CDR3aa: CASSYPDSGWSYEQYF
CDR3nt: TGTGCCAGCAGTTACCCGGACAGCGGGTGGTCCTACGAGCAGTACTTC

v_gene: TRBV5-1
abundance: -
d_gene: -
j_gene: TRBJ2-1
CDR3aa: CASSVQGNDEQFF
CDR3nt: TGCGCCAGCAGCGTACAGGGAAACGATGAGCAGTTCTTC

v_gene: TRBV7-9
abundance: few
d_gene: TRBD2
j_gene: TRBJ2-1
CDR3aa: CASVPTSGASYNEQFF
CDR3nt: TGTGCCAGCGTACCGACTAGCGGGGCCTCCTACAATGAGCAGTTCTTC

v_gene: TRBV6-2/TRBV6-3
abundance: -
d_gene: -
j_gene: TRBJ2-7
CDR3aa: CASTITGHLTYEQYF
CDR3nt: TGTGCCAGCACGATAACCGGACATTTAACCTACGAGCAGTACTTC

v_gene: TRBV4-1
abundance: -
d_gene: -
j_gene: TRBJ2-7
CDR3aa: CASSQGLVYEQYF
CDR3nt: TGCGCCAGCAGCCAAGGACTGGTCTACGAGCAGTACTTC

v_gene: TRBV2
abundance: few
d_gene: TRBD2
j_gene: TRBJ2-1
CDR3aa: CGTSGRTDEQFF
CDR3nt: TGTGGAACTAGCGGGAGGACCGATGAGCAGTTCTTC

v_gene: TRBV5-6
abundance: once
d_gene: -
j_gene: TRBJ1-5
CDR3aa: CASSSGSLSNQPQHF
CDR3nt: TGTGCCAGCAGCTCAGGGTCGCTGAGCAATCAGCCCCAGCATTTT

v_gene: TRBV2
abundance: few
d_gene: -
j_gene: TRBJ1-4
CDR3aa: CASLGIEGDGATNEKLFF
CDR3nt: TGTGCCAGCCTCGGAATCGAGGGGGATGGGGCAACTAATGAAAAACTGTTTTTT

v_gene: TRBV7-2
abundance: -
d_gene: TRBD2
j_gene: TRBJ2-7
CDR3aa: CASSLPLRGSLRYEQYF
CDR3nt: TGTGCCAGCAGCTTACCCCTGCGGGGGAGTCTTCGCTACGAGCAGTACTTC

v_gene: TRBV7-2
abundance: -
d_gene: TRBD1
j_gene: TRBJ1-6
CDR3aa: CASSPTGVTNSPLHF
CDR3nt: TGTGCCAGCAGCCCGACAGGGGTCACTAATTCACCCCTCCACTTT

v_gene: TRBV2
abundance: -
d_gene: -
j_gene: TRBJ1-1
CDR3aa: CASIIQGGNTEAFF
CDR3nt: TGTGCCAGCATCATACAGGGAGGGAACACTGAAGCTTTCTTT

v_gene: TRBV5-1
abundance: -
d_gene: TRBD2
j_gene: TRBJ2-1
CDR3aa: CASSTLAGGTRNEQFF
CDR3nt: TGCGCCAGCAGCACATTAGCGGGAGGGACTCGAAATGAGCAGTTCTTC

v_gene: TRBV5-5
abundance: -
d_gene: TRBD2
j_gene: TRBJ2-1
CDR3aa: CASSSAGEVYNEQFF
CDR3nt: TGTGCCAGCAGCTCAGCGGGAGAAGTCTACAATGAGCAGTTCTTC

v_gene: TRBV20-1
abundance: -
d_gene: -
j_gene: TRBJ2-3
CDR3aa: CSADRRYISTDTQYF
CDR3nt: TGCAGTGCCGACAGACGATATATAAGCACAGATACGCAGTATTTT

v_gene: TRBV7-2
abundance: -
d_gene: -
j_gene: TRBJ1-3
CDR3aa: CASSPRQLLSGNTIYF
CDR3nt: TGTGCCAGCAGCCCCCGACAGTTACTCTCTGGAAACACCATATATTTT

v_gene: TRBV7-9
abundance: -
d_gene: TRBD1
j_gene: TRBJ2-7
CDR3aa: CASSPMDRGTYEQYF
CDR3nt: TGTGCCAGCAGCCCTATGGACAGGGGGACCTACGAGCAGTACTTC

v_gene: TRBV4-1
abundance: once
d_gene: TRBD1
j_gene: TRBJ2-5
CDR3aa: CASSLPKGTGGMETQYF
CDR3nt: TGCGCCAGCAGCCTCCCGAAGGGGACAGGGGGCATGGAGACCCAGTACTTC

v_gene: TRBV5-5
abundance: few
d_gene: -
j_gene: TRBJ1-2
CDR3aa: CASSTGGDGYTF
CDR3nt: TGTGCCAGCAGCACTGGGGGGGATGGCTACACCTTC

v_gene: TRBV7-2
abundance: few
d_gene: TRBD1
j_gene: TRBJ2-7
CDR3aa: CASSARGQGYGEQYF
CDR3nt: TGTGCCAGCAGCGCCCGAGGACAGGGCTATGGCGAGCAGTACTTC

v_gene: TRBV7-2
abundance: -
d_gene: -
j_gene: TRBJ2-7
CDR3aa: CASSLWGGTGDEQYF
CDR3nt: TGTGCCAGCAGCTTATGGGGGGGCACAGGCGACGAGCAGTACTTC

v_gene: TRBV20-1
abundance: -
d_gene: -
j_gene: TRBJ1-5
CDR3aa: CSASPGARGQPQHF
CDR3nt: TGCAGTGCTTCTCCGGGGGCCCGGGGTCAGCCCCAGCATTTT

v_gene: TRBV11-2
abundance: -
d_gene: -
j_gene: TRBJ2-7
CDR3aa: CASSRGAVVYEQYF
CDR3nt: TGTGCCAGCAGCCGGGGGGCGGTCGTCTACGAGCAGTACTTC

v_gene: TRBV2
abundance: -
d_gene: TRBD2
j_gene: TRBJ2-3
CDR3aa: CASGVGSGGTDTQYF
CDR3nt: TGTGCCAGCGGAGTAGGTAGCGGGGGCACAGATACGCAGTATTTT

v_gene: TRBV7-2
abundance: many
d_gene: TRBD1
j_gene: TRBJ1-6
CDR3aa: CASSVDREAYNSPLHF
CDR3nt: TGTGCCAGCAGCGTCGACAGGGAGGCCTATAATTCACCCCTCCACTTT

v_gene: TRBV4-2
abundance: -
d_gene: -
j_gene: TRBJ2-7
CDR3aa: CASSISQGSPYEQYF
CDR3nt: TGTGCCAGCAGCATTTCCCAGGGAAGCCCCTACGAGCAGTACTTC

v_gene: TRBV4-1
abundance: -
d_gene: -
j_gene: TRBJ1-5
CDR3aa: CASSTGLGKPQHF
CDR3nt: TGTGCCAGCAGCACAGGGCTTGGCAAGCCCCAGCATTTT

v_gene: TRBV15
abundance: once
d_gene: -
j_gene: TRBJ1-4
CDR3aa: CATSRSIGSDEKLFF
CDR3nt: TGTGCCACCAGCAGATCAATTGGCAGCGATGAAAAACTGTTTTTT